The 7 T cell receptor beta chains listed next were all sequenced from one sample in a study of cytomegalovirus exposure and HLA in healthy donors. PCR was performed using 60 Vbeta and 13 Jbeta primers. Some clones are missing from TCRdb's copy, which holds only in-frame ones; the method was immunoSEQ multiplex PCR. The repertoire holds about 100,000 clones, around four fifths seen once, with roughly 8% in the top ten. The specimen sequenced was PBMCs. These receptors originate from a man aged 30 to 39 in good health and CMV-seronegative.

The chain uses TRBV9 and TRBJ2-5; possible D gene TRBD2, 5 bases. The CDR3 spans 15 residues. CDR1 is SGDLS and CDR2 is YYNGEE in the germline V gene. The ends were cut back, 2 bases at V and 0 bases at J, with 11 bases in the middle. CDR3 residues: CASSVSERNQETQYF. DNA of the CDR3: TGTGCCAGCAGCGTTTCGGAGCGGAACCAAGAGACCCAGTACTTC. Combining the CDR3 with reference TRBV9 and TRBJ2-5 gives the whole variable domain DSGVTQTPKHLITATGQRVTLRCSPRSGDLSVYWYQQSLDQGLQFLIQYYNGEERAKGNILERFSAQQFPDLHSELNLSSLELGDSALYFCASSVSERNQETQYFGPGTRLLVL.

The chain combines TRBV7-9 with TRBJ2-3; TRBD2 agrees at 11 bases. The V gene's germline CDR1 is SEHNR and CDR2 FQNEAQ (reference sequence). The CDR3 has 15 residues. Losses at the gene ends were 1 base for V and 7 bases for J; bases not matched to a gene: 4. DNA for the CDR3: TGTGCCAGCAGCTTAGGCCTAGCGGGGGGCTATACGCAGTATTTT. This gives the protein CASSLGLAGGYTQYF.

The V call is TRBV28, the J call TRBJ2-2; 7 nucleotides align to TRBD1. Losses at the gene ends were 6 bases for V and 7 bases for J; bases not matched to a gene: 14. CDR1 and CDR2 from the germline V gene are MDHEN and SYDVKM. This CDR3 region has 16 residues. CDR3 residues: CASSRDRGSVGGELFF. DNA for the CDR3: TGTGCCAGCAGCCGGGACAGAGGGTCCGTGGGCGGGGAGCTGTTTTTT.

This clone was recorded only once. The V gene is TRBV11-1, the J gene TRBJ2-2; TRBD1 might be the D (7 bases). Germline CDR1 is SGHAT and CDR2 is FQDESV (reference sequence). This CDR3 is built from 17 residues. V was shortened by 7 bases and J by 5 bases, with 23 bases between the two germline ends. The CDR3 reads CASTTSRGGGWTGELFF. CDR3 DNA: TGTGCCAGCACCACTAGCCGCGGAGGGGGCTGGACCGGGGAGCTGTTTTTT.

This clone was seen a handful of times. The junction does not match germline at one end; this may be a read error. V usage is TRBV10-1 and J usage is TRBJ2-5; a possible D gene is TRBD2 (5 bases). Germline V gene data show CDR1 as WNHNN and CDR2 as SYGVQD (reference sequence). The CDR3 totals 12 residues. CDR3 DNA sequence: TGCGCCAGCGGTGACTATCCAGAGACCCAGTACTTC. This sequence encodes CASGDYPETQYF.

The rearrangement joins TRBV7-8 to TRBJ2-7; 8 nucleotides align to TRBD1. V was pared by 5 bases and J by 2 bases, with 5 bases of the junction left unmatched. From germline, CDR1 is SGHVS and CDR2 FQNEAQ. This CDR3 is 14 amino acids long. The CDR3 reads CASSARTGTYEQYF. CDR3 nucleotide sequence: TGTGCCAGCAGCGCTAGGACAGGGACCTACGAGCAGTACTTC.

The rearrangement links TRBV4-1 to TRBJ2-5, with a tentative D call TRBD2 (7 bases). V lost 0 bases to trimming and J lost 4 bases, with 15 bases between them. The CDR3 totals 16 residues. Looked up from germline, CDR1 is MGHRA and CDR2 is YSYEKL. The CDR3 sequence: CASSQDKGGVRETQYF. In DNA form, the CDR3 reads TGCGCCAGCAGCCAAGATAAAGGGGGGGTAAGAGAGACCCAGTACTTC.